The 19 T cell receptor beta chains reported below all come from one sample, sequenced in a study of CD8+ T cells in alopecia areata. Following RNA extraction, reverse transcription yielded cDNA that acted as the sequencing template. This table comes from immunoSEQ multiplex PCR, and its TCRdb copy is limited to in-frame clones, with some not included. This repertoire shows 150,000 to 200,000 clones, roughly three fifths found once; its top ten account for about 1.3%. Stated treatment: oral pan-JAK inhibitor, 5-10 mg twice daily. The input for sequencing was CD4+ T cells sorted from blood, taken at week 49, from a patient treated with tofacitinib. These receptors were collected from a human donor with alopecia areata.

The CDR3 region is CASSEESNTQYF. The DNA of the CDR3 is TGTGCCAGCAGTGAAGAGTCAAATACGCAGTATTTT. This chain connects TRBV2 to TRBJ2-3; no reliable D call. The CDR3 sequence is 12 residues long. The V end lost 1 base, the J end lost 7 bases, and 6 bases lay between the germline ends. Germline V CDR1 and CDR2: SNHLY, FYNNEI.

This clone has just a few counts. The chain is built from TRBV11-1 and TRBJ2-6; D is unclear. CDR3 length: 13 amino acids. CDR1 and CDR2 from the germline V gene are SGHAT and FQDESV (reference sequence). Deletions cut 8 bases from V and 0 bases from J, with 5 bases between. CDR3 amino acids: CASRVSGANVLTF. The CDR3 DNA reads as TGTGCCAGCCGAGTCTCTGGGGCCAACGTCCTGACTTTC.

The chain has TRBV7-2 and TRBJ1-5, with 8 bases aligning to TRBD1. With 4 bases clipped from V and 5 bases from J, the junction kept 4 bases outside the gene matches. Looked up from germline, CDR1 is SGHTA and CDR2 is FQGNSA. This CDR3 is 14 amino acids long. The CDR3 protein is CASSSTGGYQPQHF. The CDR3, as DNA: TGTGCCAGCAGCTCAACAGGGGGATATCAGCCCCAGCATTTT.

This chain joins TRBV25-1 and TRBJ2-3; D remains unclear. This CDR3 contains 11 residues. The germline CDR1 and CDR2 sequences are MGHDK and SYGVNS. Trimming left V 7 bases short and J 4 bases short, with 6 bases between. CDR3 DNA sequence: TGTGCCAGCAAGATTGCAGATACGCAGTATTTT. This translates into CASKIADTQYF.

There are a few counts of this clone. The genes are TRBV7-2 and TRBJ2-2, with D uncertain. V was cut by 4 bases and J by 8 bases, with 11 bases left in between. The CDR3 length is 13 residues. Germline lookup yields CDR1 SGHTA and CDR2 FQGNSA. The CDR3 loop reads CASSYVGVGELFF. The CDR3 DNA is TGTGCCAGCAGCTACGTAGGTGTTGGGGAGCTGTTTTTT.

V usage is TRBV29-1 and J usage is TRBJ1-2; D possibly corresponds to TRBD1 (5 bases). The CDR3 is 12 amino acids. CDR1 is SQVTM and CDR2 is ANQGSEA in the germline V gene. The V and J ends lost 4 bases and 8 bases respectively, with 14 bases between them. CDR3 DNA: TGCAGCGTTGGAAAAGGGGTCGGAGGCTACACCTTC. Protein sequence: CSVGKGVGGYTF.

The CDR3 DNA is TGCGCCAGCAGCCAGGGCCTAGCGGGGCGATACAATGAGCAGTTCTTC. It encodes CASSQGLAGRYNEQFF. This chain links TRBV4-1 with TRBJ2-1; 9 bases are shared with TRBD2. The CDR3 spans 16 residues. Germline V CDR1 and CDR2: MGHRA, YSYEKL. Losses at the gene ends were 3 bases for V and 4 bases for J; bases not matched to a gene: 7.

The chain couples TRBV29-1 to TRBJ2-3; D might be TRBD2 (6 bases). Germline values: CDR1 SQVTM, CDR2 ANQGSEA. The CDR3 runs to 12 residues. V lost 2 bases and J 6 bases, leaving 9 bases between the germline ends. The chain's CDR3 is CSVEPGDDTQYF. The CDR3 DNA is TGCAGCGTTGAACCGGGGGATGATACGCAGTATTTT.

The V call is TRBV15, the J call TRBJ2-1; 10 nucleotides match TRBD2. Germline CDR1 is LNHNV and CDR2 is YYDKDF (reference sequence). The V gene end was trimmed by 2 bases and the J gene end by 8 bases; junction bases not matched to a gene: 6. CDR3 length equals 15 residues. The CDR3 DNA reads TGTGCCACCAGCAGAAGACTAGCGGGTCCGGATGAGCAGTTCTTC. Translation gives CATSRRLAGPDEQFF.

This clone was counted only a few times. The J gene is TRBJ2-7, the V gene TRBV27, with TRBD1 as a possible D gene (6 bases). From germline, CDR1 is MNHEY and CDR2 SMNVEV (reference sequence). V was cut by 3 bases and J by 3 bases, with 15 bases left in between. CDR3 size: 15 residues. The CDR3 reads CASSFRGASIYEQYF. The CDR3 nucleotides are TGTGCCAGCAGTTTCAGGGGCGCTTCCATCTACGAGCAGTACTTC.

The rearrangement links TRBV7-2 to TRBJ1-1, with 7 bases aligning to TRBD1. Per germline, CDR1 SGHTA and CDR2 FQGNSA. V was pared by 5 bases and J by 2 bases, with 8 bases of the junction left unmatched. The CDR3 is 15 amino acids. CDR3 residues: CASSPRQGSNTEAFF. The DNA of the CDR3 is TGTGCCAGCAGCCCTCGACAGGGTAGTAACACTGAAGCTTTCTTT.

The chain is built from TRBV30 and TRBJ1-1; a weak D match, TRBD1 (5 bases). The CDR3 has 13 amino acids. Trimming took 2 bases from V and 7 from J, leaving 14 bases between them. Germline V gene data show CDR1 as GTSNPN and CDR2 as SVGIG (reference sequence). The CDR3 here is CAWSLTGGNEAFF. For the CDR3, the DNA is TGTGCCTGGAGTCTGACGGGGGGGAATGAAGCTTTCTTT.

This chain connects TRBV29-1 to TRBJ1-2; D uncertain. Germline loops: CDR1 SQVTM, CDR2 ANQGSEA. The length of the CDR3 is 11 residues. The V end lost 4 bases, the J end lost 8 bases, and 11 bases lay between the germline ends. This chain's CDR3 is CSVGVAGGYTF. DNA of the CDR3: TGCAGCGTTGGTGTGGCTGGGGGCTACACCTTC.

The chain carries TRBV5-6 and TRBJ2-1; D unclear. The CDR3 loop spans 13 amino acids. Germline-derived CDR1 and CDR2 are SGHDT and YYEEEE. With 5 bases removed from V and 9 bases from J, the gap between germline ends came to 15 bases. The CDR3 sequence is CASSPVAYSEQFF. The CDR3 region has the DNA TGTGCCAGCAGTCCAGTCGCCTATTCTGAGCAGTTCTTC.

This clone was seen a handful of times. V and J are TRBV5-1 and TRBJ1-1; D gene unclear. The CDR3 is 11 amino acids. Germline V gene lookup returns CDR1 SGHRS and CDR2 YFSETQ. V shed 6 bases and J shed 1 base, with 4 bases lying between them. The CDR3 DNA follows: TGCGCCAGCACTCAGAACACTGAAGCTTTCTTT. It encodes CASTQNTEAFF.

The V gene is TRBV7-2, the J gene TRBJ2-7; tentative D call: TRBD1 (6 bases). Deletions cut 2 bases from V and 3 bases from J, with 11 bases between. CDR1 and CDR2 (germline): SGHTA, FQGNSA. The CDR3 contains 14 residues. In nucleotides, the CDR3 is TGTGCCAGCAGCTTACAGGGGAGAGTCTACGAGCAGTACTTC. Protein sequence: CASSLQGRVYEQYF.

The CDR3 nucleotides are TGTGCCAGCAGCTTGGATCGGGCTTTCTTT. Amino acids: CASSLDRAFF. The chain joins TRBV11-2 to TRBJ1-1, with D hard to call. Germline V CDR1 and CDR2: SGHAT, FQNNGV. V was cut by 3 bases and J by 11 bases, with 7 bases left in between. The CDR3 covers 10 residues.

This clone was picked up a small number of times. The rearrangement links TRBV29-1 to TRBJ1-1; D is perhaps TRBD1 (5 bases). The V gene lost 3 bases and the J gene lost 3 bases, with 5 bases spanning the gap. This CDR3 contains 11 residues. Germline V CDR1 and CDR2: SQVTM, ANQGSEA. The CDR3 sequence: CSVEGDTEAFF. The DNA of the CDR3 is TGCAGCGTTGAGGGGGACACTGAAGCTTTCTTT.

The J gene is TRBJ1-2, the V gene TRBV5-6; D remains unclear. CDR1 SGHDT and CDR2 YYEEEE come from the germline V gene. V was shortened by 5 bases and J by 3 bases, with 14 bases between the two germline ends. This CDR3 contains 14 residues. CDR3 coding DNA: TGTGCCAGCAGACTGGACGGTGGGGACTATGGCTACACCTTC. Its translation is CASRLDGGDYGYTF.